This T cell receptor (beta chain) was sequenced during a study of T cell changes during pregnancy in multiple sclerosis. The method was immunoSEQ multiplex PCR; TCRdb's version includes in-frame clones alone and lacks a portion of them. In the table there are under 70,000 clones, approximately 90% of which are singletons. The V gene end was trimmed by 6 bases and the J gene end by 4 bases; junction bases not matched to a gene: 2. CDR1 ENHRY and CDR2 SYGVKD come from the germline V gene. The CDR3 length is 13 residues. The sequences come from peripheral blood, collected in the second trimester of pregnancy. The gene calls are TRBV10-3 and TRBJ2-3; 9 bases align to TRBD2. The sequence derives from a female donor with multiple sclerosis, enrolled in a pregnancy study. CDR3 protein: CAIRTSGSDTQYF. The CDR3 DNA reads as TGTGCCATCAGGACTAGCGGTTCAGATACGCAGTATTTT.